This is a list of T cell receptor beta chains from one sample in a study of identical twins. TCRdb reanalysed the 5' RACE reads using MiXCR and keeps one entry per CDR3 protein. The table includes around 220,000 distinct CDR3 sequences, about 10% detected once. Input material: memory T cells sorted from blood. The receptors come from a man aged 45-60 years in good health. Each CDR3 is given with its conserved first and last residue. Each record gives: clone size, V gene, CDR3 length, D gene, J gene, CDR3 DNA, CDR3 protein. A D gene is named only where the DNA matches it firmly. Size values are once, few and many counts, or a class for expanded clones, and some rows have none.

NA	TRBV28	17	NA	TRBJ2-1	TGTGCCAGCAGTCCACCCCGGGACTTCACGCCCAGGAAGGAGCAGTTCTTC	CASSPPRDFTPRKEQFF
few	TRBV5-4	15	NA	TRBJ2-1	TGTGCCAGCAGCTTTGACACTAGCTCCTACAATGAGCAGTTCTTC	CASSFDTSSYNEQFF
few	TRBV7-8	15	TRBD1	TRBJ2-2	TGTGCCAGCAGTTGGACAGGGGGCTTCACCGGGGAGCTGTTTTTT	CASSWTGGFTGELFF
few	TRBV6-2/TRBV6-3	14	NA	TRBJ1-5	TGTGCCAGCAGTTATACGCATAGCAATCAGCCCCAGCATTTT	CASSYTHSNQPQHF
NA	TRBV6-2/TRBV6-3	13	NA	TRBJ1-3	TGTGCCAGCAGTAGTACAGCTGGAAACACCATATATTTT	CASSSTAGNTIYF
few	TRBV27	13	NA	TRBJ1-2	TGTGCCAGCGCTTGGCGAAGTAACTATGGCTACACCTTC	CASAWRSNYGYTF
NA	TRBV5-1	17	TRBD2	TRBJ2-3	TGCGCCAGCAGCACCGCAATAACTAGCGGGGGGTCAGATACGCAGTATTTT	CASSTAITSGGSDTQYF
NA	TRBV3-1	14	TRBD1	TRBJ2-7	TGTGCCAGCAGCCTGGGACAGGGCCCCCGCGAGCAGTACTTC	CASSLGQGPREQYF
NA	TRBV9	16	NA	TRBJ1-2	TGTGCCAGCAGCCCGAGACACGGGCTGGAAGACTATGGCTACACCTTC	CASSPRHGLEDYGYTF
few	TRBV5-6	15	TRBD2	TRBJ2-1	TGTGCCAGCAGATCCGGACTAGCGGAATACAATGAGCAGTTCTTC	CASRSGLAEYNEQFF
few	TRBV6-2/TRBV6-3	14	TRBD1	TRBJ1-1	TGTGCCAGCAGAAAATCAGGGGGGAACACTGAAGCTTTCTTT	CASRKSGGNTEAFF
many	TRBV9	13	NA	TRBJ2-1	TGTGCCAGCAGCCAGGGCCTTAGGGATGAGCAGTTCTTC	CASSQGLRDEQFF
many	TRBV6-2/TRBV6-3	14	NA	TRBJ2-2	TGTGCCACCTCGGTTGGGCCGAACACCGGGGAGCTGTTTTTT	CATSVGPNTGELFF
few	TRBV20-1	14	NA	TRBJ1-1	TGCAGTGCTAGTTTTAACAGGTGGGACACTGAAGCTTTCTTT	CSASFNRWDTEAFF
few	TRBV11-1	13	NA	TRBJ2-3	TGTGCCAGCAGAGACCGCCGCACAGATACGCAGTATTTT	CASRDRRTDTQYF
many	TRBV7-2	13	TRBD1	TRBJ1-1	TGTGCCAGCAGCTCGCGGGACAGCACTGAAGCTTTCTTT	CASSSRDSTEAFF
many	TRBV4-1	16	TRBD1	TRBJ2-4	TGCGCCAGCAGCCACGGACAGGGAATAGCCAAAAACATTCAGTACTTC	CASSHGQGIAKNIQYF
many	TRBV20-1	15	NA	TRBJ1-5	TGCAGTGCTAGAGCGGGTCCGAGCAGGAGCTGGCCCCAGCATTTT	CSARAGPSRSWPQHF
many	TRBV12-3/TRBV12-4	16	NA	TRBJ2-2	TGTGCCAGCAGTTTAAATGCAGGGGCAGACACCGGGGAGCTGTTTTTT	CASSLNAGADTGELFF
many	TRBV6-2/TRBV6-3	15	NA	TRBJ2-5	TGTGCCAGCAGTTACTCGAGTAAGGACCAAGAGACCCAGTACTTC	CASSYSSKDQETQYF
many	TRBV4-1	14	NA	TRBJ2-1	TGCGCCAGCAGCCAAGAGGAGACTGTTCATGAGCAGTTCTTC	CASSQEETVHEQFF
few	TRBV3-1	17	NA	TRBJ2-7	TGTGCCAGCAGCCAAGATTCGGCGGAGGCCGTTGGCTACGAGCAGTACTTC	CASSQDSAEAVGYEQYF
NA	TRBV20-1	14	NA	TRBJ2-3	TGCAGTGCTACCCGGACGGGATTCACAGATACGCAGTATTTT	CSATRTGFTDTQYF
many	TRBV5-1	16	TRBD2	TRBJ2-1	TGCGCCAGCAGCTTGGTAGGGCTAGCGGGTGGCAATGAGCAGTTCTTC	CASSLVGLAGGNEQFF
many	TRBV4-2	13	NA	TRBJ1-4	TGTGCCAGCAGGACCGATCCTAATGAAAAACTGTTTTTT	CASRTDPNEKLFF
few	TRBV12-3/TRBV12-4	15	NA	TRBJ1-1	TGTGCCAGCAGTCACGGGGGCGTCAAGAACACTGAAGCTTTCTTT	CASSHGGVKNTEAFF
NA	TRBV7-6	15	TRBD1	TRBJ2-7	TGTGCCAGCAGCTTACGTACAGGACAGGGTGTTACCAAAGCCTTC	CASSLRTGQGVTKAF
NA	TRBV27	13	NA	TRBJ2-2	TGTGCCAGCAGTAAACTAGCAACCGGGGAGCTGTTTTTT	CASSKLATGELFF
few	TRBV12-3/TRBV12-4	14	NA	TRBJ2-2	TGTGCCAGCAGTCCCAGGGCGGAGACCGGGGAGCTGTTTTTT	CASSPRAETGELFF
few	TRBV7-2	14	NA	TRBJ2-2	TGTGCCAGCAGCGGCCTCGCGAACACCGGGGAGCTGTTTTTT	CASSGLANTGELFF
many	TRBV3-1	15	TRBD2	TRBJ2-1	TGTGCCAGCAGCCCCCTAGCGGGAGTTGCCAATGAGCAGTTCTTC	CASSPLAGVANEQFF
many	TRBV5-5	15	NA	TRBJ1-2	TGTGCCAGCAGCGGCTTACGGGGGAGGAATTATGGCTACACCTTC	CASSGLRGRNYGYTF
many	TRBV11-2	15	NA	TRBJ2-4	TGTGCCAGCAGCTTAGACCCCGGGACTCAAAACATTCAGTACTTC	CASSLDPGTQNIQYF
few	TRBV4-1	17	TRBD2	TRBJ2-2	TGCGCCAGCAGCCAAGGGGTGGCGGGGGGGCCGACCGGGGAGCTGTTTTTT	CASSQGVAGGPTGELFF
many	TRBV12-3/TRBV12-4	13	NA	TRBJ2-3	TGTGCCAGCAGTCCCGACCACACAGATACGCAGTATTTT	CASSPDHTDTQYF
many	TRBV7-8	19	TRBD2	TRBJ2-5	TGTGCCAGCATCCGCAACCTTCTGACTAGCAGACCACCCCAAGAGACCCAGTACTTC	CASIRNLLTSRPPQETQYF
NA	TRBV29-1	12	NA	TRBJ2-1	TGCAGCGTTGGCAGGATCTACAATGAGCAGTTCTTC	CSVGRIYNEQFF
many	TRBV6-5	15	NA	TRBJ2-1	TGTGCCAGCAGTTACGGCGTTTCGGCCTACAATGAGCAGTTCTTC	CASSYGVSAYNEQFF